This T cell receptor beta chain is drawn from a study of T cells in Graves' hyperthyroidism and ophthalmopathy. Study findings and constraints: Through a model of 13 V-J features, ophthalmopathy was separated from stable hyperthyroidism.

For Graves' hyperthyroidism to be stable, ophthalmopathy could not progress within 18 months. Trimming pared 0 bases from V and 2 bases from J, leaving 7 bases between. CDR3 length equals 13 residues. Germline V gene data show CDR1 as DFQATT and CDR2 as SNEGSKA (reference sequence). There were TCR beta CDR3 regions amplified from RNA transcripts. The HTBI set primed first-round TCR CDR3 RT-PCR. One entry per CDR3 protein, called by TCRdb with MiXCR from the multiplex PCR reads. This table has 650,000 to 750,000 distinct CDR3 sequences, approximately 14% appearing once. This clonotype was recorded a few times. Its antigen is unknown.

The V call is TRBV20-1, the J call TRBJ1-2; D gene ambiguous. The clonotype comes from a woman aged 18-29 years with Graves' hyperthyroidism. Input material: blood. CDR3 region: CSARDSWNYGYTF. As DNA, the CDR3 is TGCAGTGCTAGAGATTCCTGGAACTATGGCTACACCTTC.